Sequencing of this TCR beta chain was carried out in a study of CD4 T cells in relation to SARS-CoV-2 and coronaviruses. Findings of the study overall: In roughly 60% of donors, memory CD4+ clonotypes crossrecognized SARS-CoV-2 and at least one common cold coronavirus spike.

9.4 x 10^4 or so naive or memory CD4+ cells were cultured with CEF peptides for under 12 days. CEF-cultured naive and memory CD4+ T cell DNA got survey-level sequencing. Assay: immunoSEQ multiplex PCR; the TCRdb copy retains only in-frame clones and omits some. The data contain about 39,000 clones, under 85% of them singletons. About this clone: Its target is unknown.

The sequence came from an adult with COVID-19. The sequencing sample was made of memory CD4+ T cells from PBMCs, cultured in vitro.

Here the CDR3 reads CASSDGLAGSNEQFF. The CDR3 DNA is TGTGCCAGCAGTGACGGGTTAGCGGGCTCCAATGAGCAGTTCTTC. The J gene is TRBJ2-1, the V gene TRBV6-4, with TRBD2 matching over 7 bases. The germline V gene has CDR1 MRHNA and CDR2 SNTAGT. This CDR3 spans 15 amino acids. Trimming removed 2 bases from V and 6 bases from J; junction bases left unmatched: 7.